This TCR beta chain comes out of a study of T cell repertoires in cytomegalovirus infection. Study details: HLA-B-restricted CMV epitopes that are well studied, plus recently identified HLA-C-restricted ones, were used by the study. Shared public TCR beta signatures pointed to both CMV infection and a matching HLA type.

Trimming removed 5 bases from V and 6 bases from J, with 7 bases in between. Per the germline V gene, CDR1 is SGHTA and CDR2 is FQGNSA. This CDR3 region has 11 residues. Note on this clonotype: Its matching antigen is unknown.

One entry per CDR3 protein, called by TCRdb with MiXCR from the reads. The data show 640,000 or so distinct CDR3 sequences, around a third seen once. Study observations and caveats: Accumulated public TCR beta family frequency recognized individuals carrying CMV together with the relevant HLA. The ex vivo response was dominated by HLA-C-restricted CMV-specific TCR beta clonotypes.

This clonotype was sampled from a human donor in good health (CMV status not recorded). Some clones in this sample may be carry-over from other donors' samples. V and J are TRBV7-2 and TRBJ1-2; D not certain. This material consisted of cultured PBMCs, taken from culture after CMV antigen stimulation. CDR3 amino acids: CASSRKDGYTF. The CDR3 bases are TGTGCCAGCAGCCGGAAGGATGGCTACACCTTC.